Listed below are T cell receptor beta chains from one sample, sequenced in a study of blood T cell repertoires in COVID-19. Measured with immunoSEQ multiplex PCR; TCRdb has only the in-frame clones, and not every one. This repertoire shows a few hundred thousand clones, 70% to 90% found once; its top ten account for 6.5% to 9%. Specimen: PBMCs or T cells enriched from blood (not recorded which). The receptors were gathered from a woman aged 40 to 50 with acute COVID-19. Each CDR3 is given with its conserved first and last residue. A D gene is named only where the DNA matches it firmly. For some rows the clone size is stated as once, few or many, or as a class when expanded; others skip it.

.	TRBV15	.	TRBJ1-4	TGTGCCACCAGAGGACGCCCAGGGTTGTATGAAAAACTGTTTTTT	CATRGRPGLYEKLFF
once	TRBV11-3	.	TRBJ2-5	TGTGCCAGCAGCTTAGGGGGGGACCAATCGACCCAGTACTTC	CASSLGGDQSTQYF
.	TRBV6-6	TRBD1	TRBJ1-2	TGTGCCAGCAGGAACAGGGGCTATGGCTACACCTTC	CASRNRGYGYTF
.	TRBV2	TRBD1	TRBJ2-7	TGTGCCAGCAGTGGGGGACAGGGTTTCTACGAGCAGTACTTC	CASSGGQGFYEQYF
.	TRBV3-1/TRBV3-2	TRBD1	TRBJ1-1	TGTGCCAGCAGGAACAGGGGTCCGAACACTGAAGCTTTCTTT	CASRNRGPNTEAFF
.	TRBV27	.	TRBJ1-1	TGTGCCAGCAGTTTAGGCTGGAACACTGAAGCTTTCTTT	CASSLGWNTEAFF
few	TRBV29-1	TRBD2	TRBJ2-7	TGCAGCGCTGGACTAGGGTACGAGCAGTACTTC	CSAGLGYEQYF
.	TRBV7-2	TRBD1	TRBJ1-3	TGTGCCAGCAGCATCGGACAGGGGCTAGTAACTGGAAACACCATATATTTT	CASSIGQGLVTGNTIYF
.	TRBV28	.	TRBJ2-5	TGTGCCAGCAGTTCCCCGGACACACAAGAGACCCAGTACTTC	CASSSPDTQETQYF
.	TRBV28	.	TRBJ1-1	TGTGCCAGCAGTCGTGGAGGCCCTGAAGCTTTCTTT	CASSRGGPEAFF
.	TRBV10-3	TRBD2	TRBJ2-3	TGTGCCATCAGTGAGTACCCCGGACCGGCCACGGGAGGAGAAACAGATACGCAGTATTTT	CAISEYPGPATGGETDTQYF
.	TRBV10-3	.	TRBJ2-2	TGTGCCATCAGTTTCAGGGGACGAAATAGCCAGAACACCGGGGAGCTGTTTTTT	CAISFRGRNSQNTGELFF
.	TRBV18	.	TRBJ1-2	TGTGCCAGCTCACCCGACTATGGCTACACCTTC	CASSPDYGYTF
.	TRBV5-3	TRBD1	TRBJ2-1	TGTGCCAGAAGCGGCCTGGACAGGGCGAGCTACAATGAGCAGTTCTTC	CARSGLDRASYNEQFF